The 28 T cell receptor beta chains given below trace back to one sample, sequenced in a study of blood T cells in healthy people across ages. Alongside a J-beta primer mix, a sample-barcoded 5' primer served in a second PCR lasting roughly 7 to 12 cycles. Using its own MiXCR run on the 5' RACE reads, TCRdb lists one record per CDR3 protein. This sample has fewer than 1,200,000 distinct CDR3 sequences, with about 23% found just once. The sample also formed part of further work on T cells of mothers and their children.

The specimen was blood. Source of these receptors: a girl aged 2-9 years in good health.

V usage is TRBV4-1 and J usage is TRBJ1-5; D ambiguous. The ends were cut back, 3 bases at V and 4 bases at J, with 13 bases in the middle. This CDR3 has 15 residues. The germline CDR1 and CDR2 sequences are MGHRA and YSYEKL. The chain's CDR3 is CASSHDWVPNQPQHF. CDR3 nucleotide sequence: TGCGCCAGCAGCCACGATTGGGTCCCAAATCAGCCCCAGCATTTT.

This clonotype was recorded a few times. The rearrangement uses TRBV28 and TRBJ2-5; D remains unclear. With 6 bases removed from V and 5 bases from J, the gap between germline ends came to 16 bases. Germline CDR1 MDHEN, CDR2 SYDVKM. The CDR3 is 14 residues long. The CDR3 region is CASSPPRVTETQYF. The CDR3 nucleotides read TGTGCCAGCAGCCCCCCAAGAGTTACGGAGACCCAGTACTTC.

This clonotype was detected a few times. In DNA, the CDR3 is TGCGCCAGCAGCTCTTTTTTGGGTGGCGAGACCCAGTACTTC. Its translation: CASSSFLGGETQYF. This rearrangement joins TRBV5-1 to TRBJ2-5; D unresolved. The V end was cut by 3 bases, the J end by 5 bases, with 14 bases between. The germline V gene encodes CDR1 SGHRS and CDR2 YFSETQ. The CDR3 spans 14 residues.

The chain is built from TRBV7-9 and TRBJ2-3; TRBD2 matches 7 bases. The CDR3 loop spans 14 amino acids. Germline loops: CDR1 SEHNR, CDR2 FQNEAQ (reference sequence). J lost 4 bases, V lost 2 bases, and 3 bases had no gene match. CDR3 sequence reads: CASSLSGEADTQYF. The CDR3 region has the DNA TGTGCCAGCAGCTTAAGCGGGGAGGCAGATACGCAGTATTTT.

V usage is TRBV9 and J usage is TRBJ1-2; unclear D gene. Germline V gene data show CDR1 as SGDLS and CDR2 as YYNGEE. Trimming removed 6 bases from V and 2 bases from J, with 14 bases in between. The CDR3 contains 14 residues. CDR3 in DNA: TGTGCCAGCACCGCCTACTATACAAACTATGGCTACACCTTC. As protein: CASTAYYTNYGYTF.

The rearrangement uses TRBV7-2 and TRBJ2-4, with 10 bases lining up with TRBD2. With 1 base clipped from V and 1 base from J, the junction kept 1 base outside the gene matches. Per germline, CDR1 SGHTA and CDR2 FQGNSA. CDR3 length: 16 amino acids. CDR3 DNA sequence: TGTGCCAGCAGCTTAGTTAGCGGGGGGGCCAAAAACATTCAGTACTTC. Translating it yields CASSLVSGGAKNIQYF.

This clonotype was recorded a few times. This chain connects TRBV4-1 to TRBJ1-1; 7 nucleotides agree with TRBD1. J gave up 4 bases and V 6 bases, and 11 bases lay outside the gene matches. CDR1 and CDR2 from the germline V gene are MGHRA and YSYEKL. This CDR3 region has 15 residues. The CDR3 sequence: CASRLSTGTGTEAFF. CDR3 coding DNA: TGCGCCAGCAGACTCTCGACAGGGACCGGCACTGAAGCTTTCTTT.

The chain carries TRBV6-5 and TRBJ2-5; D uncertain. This CDR3 is built from 13 residues. V was shortened by 7 bases and J by 4 bases, with 13 bases between the two germline ends. CDR1 is MNHEY, CDR2 SVGAGI, per germline. CDR3 in DNA: TGTGCCAGCACCTCCGGCCGGATAGAGACCCAGTACTTC. It is translated as CASTSGRIETQYF.

The chain links TRBV28 to TRBJ2-5; D is possibly TRBD1 (6 bases). The J call may be incorrect, as the DNA end agrees better with TRBJ2-7. Germline CDR1 is MDHEN and CDR2 is SYDVKM. The CDR3 sequence is 15 residues long. CDR3 DNA: TGTGCCAGCACTCTAGGGGGTCTCCTCCTCTACGAGCAGTACTTC. Protein: CASTLGGLLLYEQYF.

This clonotype was recorded a few times. This chain links TRBV7-6 with TRBJ2-1; a possible D gene is TRBD2 (6 bases). Germline V CDR1 and CDR2: SGHVS, FNYEAQ. This CDR3 has 12 amino acids. Trimming cost V 5 bases and J 9 bases, with 11 bases left between them. The CDR3 DNA is TGTGCCAGCAGCCCGCGGGACTTTGAGCAGTTCTTC. Translating it yields CASSPRDFEQFF. Full variable domain (missing parts from reference TRBV7-6 and TRBJ2-1): GAGVSQSPRYKVTKRGQDVALRCDPISGHVSLYWYRQALGQGPEFLTYFNYEAQQDKSGLPNDRFSAERPEGSISTLTIQRTEQRDSAMYRCASSPRDFEQFFGPGTRLTVL.

The chain recombines TRBV7-3 with TRBJ2-6, with D perhaps TRBD1 (5 bases). Germline-derived CDR1 and CDR2 are SGHTA and FQGTGA. The CDR3 has 16 residues. V was pared by 6 bases and J by 0 bases, with 12 bases between. As DNA, the CDR3 is TGTGCCAGCAGTGAGACGCAGGGCTCTGGGGCCAACGTCCTGACTTTC. It translates to CASSETQGSGANVLTF.

The chain carries TRBV3-1 and TRBJ2-7; D is ambiguous. The CDR3 extends over 14 amino acids. V was clipped by 4 bases and J by 3 bases, with 13 bases between them. The germline CDR1 and CDR2 sequences are LGHDT and YNNKEL (reference sequence). CDR3 coding DNA: TGTGCCAGCAGCCCGAATTCGGTGAACTACGAGCAGTACTTC. It encodes CASSPNSVNYEQYF.

This clonotype was counted only a few times. A read error may produce the germline difference seen at one junction end. This chain joins TRBV9 and TRBJ1-2; 7 bases are a match to TRBD1. The CDR3 has 15 amino acids. CDR1 and CDR2 (germline): SGDLS, YYNGEE. CDR3 sequence (DNA): TGTGCCAACAGCGTAGCTCCTGGGACAGAATATGGCTACACCTTC. Translated: CANSVAPGTEYGYTF.

V gene TRBV7-2 combines with J gene TRBJ1-1, with D unresolved. Germline CDR1 reads SGHTA; CDR2 reads FQGNSA. The CDR3 extends over 13 amino acids. Trimming took 3 bases from V and 5 from J, leaving 10 bases between them. CDR3 DNA sequence: TGTGCCAGCAGCTTTATTTACGAGACTGAAGCTTTCTTT. It translates to CASSFIYETEAFF.

The rearrangement uses TRBV9 and TRBJ1-4, with D possibly TRBD1 on 6 matching bases. Germline CDR1 SGDLS, CDR2 YYNGEE. Between the trimmed V and J ends, which lost 1 base and 5 bases, there was a span of 15 bases. The length of the CDR3 is 16 residues. CDR3 residues: CASSVNPGDLNEKLFF. Here the CDR3 DNA reads TGTGCCAGCAGCGTAAACCCAGGGGACCTAAATGAAAAACTGTTTTTT.

This clonotype was recorded only once. V gene TRBV20-1 combines with J gene TRBJ2-1, with no clear D. The CDR3 loop spans 12 amino acids. Germline CDR1 and CDR2: DFQATT and SNEGSKA (reference sequence). V was shortened by 0 bases and J by 8 bases, with 8 bases between the two germline ends. CDR3 in amino acids: CSARDSSDEQFF. The CDR3 DNA is TGCAGTGCTAGAGATTCGTCTGATGAGCAGTTCTTC.

This clonotype was picked up a small number of times. The J gene is TRBJ2-2, the V gene TRBV24-1, with 10 bases fitting TRBD1. Per germline, CDR1 KGHDR and CDR2 SFDVKD. The CDR3 consists of 12 residues. Losses at the gene ends were 9 bases for V and 6 bases for J; bases not matched to a gene: 0. This CDR3 is CATGQGAGELFF. The CDR3 region has the DNA TGTGCCACCGGACAGGGGGCCGGGGAGCTGTTTTTT.

The CDR3, as DNA: TGCAGCGCTACAGATCCCGGGACAGGGGGAGTTGAGGCCAACGTCCTGACTTTC. This gives the protein CSATDPGTGGVEANVLTF. The chain uses TRBV29-1 and TRBJ2-6, with 11 bases aligning to TRBD1. The trim removed 7 bases at V and 6 bases at J, leaving 17 bases unmatched. CDR1 and CDR2 from the germline V gene are SQVTM and ANQGSEA. The CDR3 covers 18 residues.

This clonotype was seen once. The chain employs TRBV7-9 and TRBJ2-7, with TRBD1 matching 8 bases. The CDR3 is made up of 13 amino acids. V lost 3 bases, J lost 8 bases, and 6 bases stayed unmatched. Looked up from germline, CDR1 is SEHNR and CDR2 is FQNEAQ (reference sequence). CDR3: CASSLGTGGQQYF. The CDR3 DNA reads TGTGCCAGCAGCTTGGGGACAGGAGGTCAGCAGTACTTC.

The chain carries TRBV9 and TRBJ2-6; D perhaps matches TRBD1 (5 bases). V dropped 2 bases and J dropped 2 bases, with 11 bases sitting between them. Germline V gene lookup returns CDR1 SGDLS and CDR2 YYNGEE. There are 16 residues in the CDR3. The CDR3 bases are TGTGCCAGCAGCGTCAGGGCTAAGGCTGGGGCCAACGTCCTGACTTTC. This sequence encodes CASSVRAKAGANVLTF.

CDR3 protein: CASSWTGGMGYNEQFF. The CDR3 coding sequence is TGTGCCAGCAGCTGGACCGGGGGAATGGGCTACAATGAGCAGTTCTTC. The rearrangement uses TRBV5-6 and TRBJ2-1; D is perhaps TRBD2 (6 bases). Germline V gene lookup returns CDR1 SGHDT and CDR2 YYEEEE. V was trimmed by 3 bases and J by 3 bases, leaving 16 bases between them. The CDR3 contains 16 residues.

This clonotype showed up just a few times. The V and J genes are TRBV9 and TRBJ1-5; 8 bases match TRBD1. The germline V gene has CDR1 SGDLS and CDR2 YYNGEE. The CDR3 is 15 residues long. Trimming took 6 bases from V and 5 from J; bases not matched to a gene: 10. The DNA of the CDR3 is TGTGCCAGCAACGAAGATGGACAGGGCGATCAGCCCCAGCATTTT. It translates to CASNEDGQGDQPQHF. The full variable domain, with the rest looked up from reference TRBV9 and TRBJ1-5, is DSGVTQTPKHLITATGQRVTLRCSPRSGDLSVYWYQQSLDQGLQFLIQYYNGEERAKGNILERFSAQQFPDLHSELNLSSLELGDSALYFCASNEDGQGDQPQHFGDGTRLSIL.

CDR3 in amino acids: CASSPGTSGKNEQFF. CDR3 nucleotides: TGTGCCAGCAGTCCAGGGACTAGCGGGAAGAATGAGCAGTTCTTC. The rearrangement uses TRBV28 and TRBJ2-1; 13 positions match TRBD2. With 5 bases clipped from V and 7 bases from J, the junction kept 5 bases outside the gene matches. CDR1 MDHEN and CDR2 SYDVKM come from the germline V gene. CDR3 size: 15 residues.

V and J are TRBV5-1 and TRBJ2-5; D call uncertain. Trimming removed 4 bases at V and 0 bases at J, with 10 bases between. The CDR3 covers 14 residues. CDR1 is SGHRS, CDR2 YFSETQ, per germline. For the CDR3, the DNA is TGCGCCAGCAGCGCGGACGGGTACCAAGAGACCCAGTACTTC. This translates into CASSADGYQETQYF.

This clonotype was seen a few times. The genes are TRBV10-3 and TRBJ1-1; D might be TRBD1 (6 bases). CDR3 length: 13 amino acids. Trimming cost V 10 bases and J 0 bases, with 12 bases left between them. Per the germline V gene, CDR1 is ENHRY and CDR2 is SYGVKD. This CDR3 is CATTGLMNTEAFF. The DNA for the CDR3 is TGTGCCACCACAGGGTTGATGAACACTGAAGCTTTCTTT.

The chain couples TRBV29-1 to TRBJ2-5; D unclear. This CDR3 has 13 residues. V was shortened by 7 bases and J by 3 bases, with 15 bases between the two germline ends. Germline V lookup: CDR1 SQVTM, CDR2 ANQGSEA. The CDR3 coding sequence is TGCAGCGCCCTCAAGGGTAAAAAAGAGACCCAGTACTTC. Its protein product is CSALKGKKETQYF.

V usage is TRBV29-1 and J usage is TRBJ1-3; D perhaps matches TRBD1 (5 bases). Germline-derived CDR1 and CDR2 are SQVTM and ANQGSEA. The CDR3 spans 13 residues. V gave up 6 bases and J gave up 3 bases, with 12 bases separating them. CDR3 sequence (DNA): TGCAGCGTATCGCGCAGGGTTGGAAACACCATATATTTT. Translated, it gives CSVSRRVGNTIYF.

This clonotype turned up a few times. The chain employs TRBV6-5 and TRBJ1-1, with unresolved D. The CDR3 contains 14 residues. V gave up 4 bases and J gave up 1 base, with 10 bases separating them. Germline CDR1 is MNHEY and CDR2 is SVGAGI. The CDR3 coding sequence is TGTGCCAGCAGTTCGACGGATGCGAACACTGAAGCTTTCTTT. Protein sequence: CASSSTDANTEAFF.